The 24 T cell receptor beta chains below were found in one sample sequenced in a study of blood T cell repertoires in COVID-19. The assay was immunoSEQ multiplex PCR, and TCRdb's table has in-frame clones only and misses some. The sample contains some 150,000 clones, 81% of which appear only once. The specimen sequenced was peripheral blood. The source is a woman aged 55 to 70 with active or convalescent COVID-19.

The chain employs TRBV27 and TRBJ1-2; a weak D match, TRBD1 (5 bases). Trimming cost V 5 bases and J 3 bases, with 16 bases left between them. The CDR3 loop spans 15 amino acids. CDR1 and CDR2 from the germline V gene are MNHEY and SMNVEV (reference sequence). In nucleotides, the CDR3 is TGTGCCAGCAGTCCAACCCCCGGAGGGGACTATGGCTACACCTTC. Its translation is CASSPTPGGDYGYTF.

This rearrangement joins TRBV19 to TRBJ1-5; tentative D call: TRBD1 (5 bases). Trimming cost V 7 bases and J 4 bases, with 11 bases left between them. Germline CDR1 and CDR2: LNHDA and SQIVND (reference sequence). This CDR3 has 13 residues. In DNA, the CDR3 is TGTGCCAGTACCCAGGGCAGTAATCAGCCCCAGCATTTT. Protein: CASTQGSNQPQHF.

The V call is TRBV28, the J call TRBJ1-4; 8 bases agree with TRBD1. The CDR3 runs 15 residues. The trim removed 6 bases at V and 7 bases at J, leaving 10 bases unmatched. The germline V gene has CDR1 MDHEN and CDR2 SYDVKM. This CDR3 is CASRQQGEGGEKLFF. In DNA form, the CDR3 reads TGTGCCAGCAGACAACAGGGGGAAGGGGGTGAAAAACTGTTTTTT.

The rearrangement links TRBV30 to TRBJ1-1, with D maybe TRBD1 (5 bases). The V end lost 4 bases, the J end lost 0 bases, and 9 bases lay between the germline ends. The CDR3 totals 13 residues. In germline, CDR1 is GTSNPN, CDR2 SVGIG (reference sequence). Here the CDR3 reads CAWTRTMNTEAFF. The CDR3 coding sequence is TGTGCCTGGACCAGGACAATGAACACTGAAGCTTTCTTT. The complete variable domain, with remaining parts taken from reference TRBV30 and TRBJ1-1, reads SQTIHQWPATLVQPVGSPLSLECTVEGTSNPNLYWYRQAAGRGLQLLFYSVGIGQISSEVPQNLSASRPQDRQFILSSKKLLLSDSGFYLCAWTRTMNTEAFFGQGTRLTVV.

This sequence joins TRBV2 and TRBJ1-6, with D hard to call. CDR1 is SNHLY, CDR2 FYNNEI, per germline. The CDR3 runs 14 residues. Deletions cut 4 bases from V and 9 bases from J, with 13 bases between. CDR3 in amino acids: CASSAPTPGSPLHF. CDR3 nucleotides: TGTGCCAGCAGTGCCCCCACCCCGGGTTCACCCCTCCACTTT. The variable domain in full, with the rest retrieved from reference TRBV2 and TRBJ1-6, is EPEVTQTPSHQVTQMGQEVILRCVPISNHLYFYWYRQILGQKVEFLVSFYNNEISEKSEIFDDQFSVERPDGSNFTLKIRSTKLEDSAMYFCASSAPTPGSPLHFGNGTRLTVT.

This rearrangement joins TRBV6-6 to TRBJ1-1; 7 bases are shared with TRBD1. The ends lost 5 bases at V and 4 bases at J; junction bases unmatched: 10. Germline V gives CDR1 MNHNY, CDR2 SVGAGI (reference sequence). The CDR3 length is 15 residues. CDR3 sequence (DNA): TGTGCCAGCAGTGACCTCCGGGACAGCGGCACTGAAGCTTTCTTT. Its translation: CASSDLRDSGTEAFF.

This chain uses TRBV28 with TRBJ1-2; 7 positions agree with TRBD1. V gave up 6 bases and J gave up 4 bases; unmatched junction bases: 8. Germline loops: CDR1 MDHEN, CDR2 SYDVKM. The CDR3 spans 14 residues. The DNA of the CDR3 is TGTGCCAGCAGCATCTACCGGGACAGCTATGGCTACACCTTC. This translates into CASSIYRDSYGYTF.

The chain employs TRBV28 and TRBJ1-3, with 9 bases aligning to TRBD1. Germline CDR1 MDHEN, CDR2 SYDVKM. The CDR3 loop spans 16 amino acids. J gave up 2 bases and V 5 bases, and 7 bases lay outside the gene matches. The CDR3 DNA sequence: TGTGCCAGCAGTCCTCCGGGACAGGGCGCTGGAAACACCATATATTTT. Translated: CASSPPGQGAGNTIYF.

The rearrangement links TRBV5-1 to TRBJ1-2; possible D gene TRBD1, 5 bases. Germline V lookup: CDR1 SGHRS, CDR2 YFSETQ. CDR3 length: 13 residues. V was trimmed by 3 bases and J by 5 bases, leaving 11 bases between them. The CDR3 bases are TGCGCCAGCAGCTCACCGGGGGTGTATGGCTACACCTTC. This encodes CASSSPGVYGYTF. Combining the CDR3 with reference TRBV5-1 and TRBJ1-2 gives the whole variable domain KAGVTQTPRYLIKTRGQQVTLSCSPISGHRSVSWYQQTPGQGLQFLFEYFSETQRNKGNFPGRFSGRQFSNSRSEMNVSTLELGDSALYLCASSSPGVYGYTFGSGTRLTVV.

The chain carries TRBV25-1 and TRBJ2-7; possibly TRBD1 for D (6 bases). V was trimmed by 1 base and J by 6 bases, leaving 13 bases between them. Germline lookup yields CDR1 MGHDK and CDR2 SYGVNS. This CDR3 contains 14 residues. Here the CDR3 reads CASSELGTTGEQYF. The DNA for the CDR3 is TGTGCCAGCAGTGAATTGGGGACAACCGGCGAGCAGTACTTC.

The chain joins TRBV10-3 to TRBJ2-1, with 16 bases fitting TRBD2. Trimming removed 4 bases from V and 6 bases from J; junction bases left unmatched: 6. This CDR3 spans 17 amino acids. Germline assignment: CDR1 ENHRY and CDR2 SYGVKD. CDR3 region: CAISAGTSGRVSNEQFF. CDR3 nucleotides: TGTGCCATCAGTGCGGGGACTAGCGGGAGGGTTAGCAATGAGCAGTTCTTC.

The chain joins TRBV10-3 to TRBJ1-6; 8 bases match TRBD1. The CDR3 loop spans 16 amino acids. Germline loops: CDR1 ENHRY, CDR2 SYGVKD. Trimming took 0 bases from V and 9 from J; bases not matched to a gene: 7. This chain's CDR3 is CAISESIGQGGSPLHF. The CDR3 DNA reads as TGTGCCATCAGTGAGTCGATTGGACAGGGAGGTTCACCCCTCCACTTT.

The rearrangement links TRBV7-9 to TRBJ2-4, with 7 bases lining up with TRBD2. V trimming: 3 bases; J trimming: 7 bases; junction bases outside the gene matches: 6. The V gene's germline CDR1 is SEHNR and CDR2 FQNEAQ (reference sequence). The CDR3 length is 14 residues. CDR3 sequence (DNA): TGTGCCAGCAGCTTGGGTGCTAGCGGTAACATTCAGTACTTC. Translation gives CASSLGASGNIQYF.

This clone has just one count. The chain is built from TRBV4-1 and TRBJ1-5, with 9 positions matching TRBD1. The CDR3 covers 17 residues. With 4 bases clipped from V and 3 bases from J, the junction kept 10 bases outside the gene matches. The germline V gene encodes CDR1 MGHRA and CDR2 YSYEKL. The CDR3 coding sequence is TGCGCCAGCAGCCCCTCCGAGACAGGGGGGGACAATCAGCCCCAGCATTTT. This translates into CASSPSETGGDNQPQHF.

The rearrangement links TRBV30 to TRBJ2-7; 10 bases agree with TRBD1. The V segment lost 3 bases and the J segment 2 bases; nucleotides outside the gene matches: 7. In germline, CDR1 is GTSNPN, CDR2 SVGIG (reference sequence). The CDR3 has 15 residues. The CDR3 DNA sequence: TGTGCCTGGAGCCCCCCCGGGACAGGGGCCTACGAGCAGTACTTC. It specifies CAWSPPGTGAYEQYF.

The chain employs TRBV28 and TRBJ2-2, with 7 nucleotides matching TRBD1. Germline loops: CDR1 MDHEN, CDR2 SYDVKM. V was pared by 4 bases and J by 5 bases, with 10 bases of the junction left unmatched. This CDR3 region has 16 residues. CDR3 nucleotide sequence: TGTGCCAGCAGTTCCCTTAGACAGGGCGGGACCGGGGAGCTGTTTTTT. This encodes CASSSLRQGGTGELFF.

The table lists this clone with a few counts. The chain carries TRBV28 and TRBJ2-7, with D possibly TRBD2 on 6 matching bases. Germline CDR1 is MDHEN and CDR2 is SYDVKM. The CDR3 extends over 14 amino acids. With 5 bases removed from V and 6 bases from J, the gap between germline ends came to 17 bases. CDR3 in amino acids: CASSGDFLESEQYF. CDR3 DNA sequence: TGTGCCAGCAGTGGGGACTTCCTCGAGTCCGAGCAGTACTTC.

Only a few counts were recorded for this clone. The V and J genes are TRBV7-2 and TRBJ1-4; the D is unclear. Germline CDR1 is SGHTA and CDR2 is FQGNSA. The CDR3 has 13 amino acids. V was clipped by 5 bases and J by 7 bases, with 11 bases between them. CDR3 sequence (DNA): TGTGCCAGCAGCCCACGAACCAGTGAAAAACTGTTTTTT. Translated: CASSPRTSEKLFF.

The chain employs TRBV2 and TRBJ2-7; D possibly corresponds to TRBD1 (5 bases). Germline lookup yields CDR1 SNHLY and CDR2 FYNNEI. Trimming removed 7 bases from V and 6 bases from J, with 19 bases in between. CDR3 size: 14 residues. The DNA of the CDR3 is TGTGCCAGCATGGTTGTGGCAGGGATCGGCGAGCAGTACTTC. This gives the protein CASMVVAGIGEQYF.

This sequence joins TRBV28 and TRBJ1-6, with TRBD1 identical over 10 bases. The germline gives CDR1 MDHEN, CDR2 SYDVKM. The CDR3 is made up of 13 amino acids. Germline trimming cut 7 bases from V and 9 bases from J; bases unmatched to any gene: 3. CDR3 amino acids: CASTTGGASPLHF. CDR3 sequence (DNA): TGTGCCAGCACGACAGGGGGCGCTTCACCCCTCCACTTT.

The chain joins TRBV28 to TRBJ1-2; D gene ambiguous. V lost 3 bases and J lost 4, with 9 bases in between. The CDR3 has 13 residues. CDR1 and CDR2 (germline): MDHEN, SYDVKM. CDR3 DNA: TGTGCCAGCAGTTTGGAGGCCCGCTATGGCTACACCTTC. It specifies CASSLEARYGYTF.

The chain carries TRBV29-1 and TRBJ1-1, with 8 bases aligning to TRBD1. This CDR3 region has 14 residues. The V gene end was trimmed by 7 bases and the J gene end by 5 bases; junction bases not matched to a gene: 12. Germline lookup yields CDR1 SQVTM and CDR2 ANQGSEA. CDR3 coding DNA: TGCAGCGCAACTCAGGGGGCGGGATGGACTGAAGCTTTCTTT. It specifies CSATQGAGWTEAFF.

The chain has TRBV29-1 and TRBJ1-2; 7 bases align to TRBD1. Losses at the gene ends were 7 bases for V and 4 bases for J; bases not matched to a gene: 3. Germline loops: CDR1 SQVTM, CDR2 ANQGSEA. CDR3 length: 11 residues. CDR3 in DNA: TGCAGCGATTGGGACAGCTATGGCTACACCTTC. Its translation is CSDWDSYGYTF.

Only one count was recorded for this clone. The chain couples TRBV5-1 to TRBJ2-2; 10 bases line up with TRBD2. Germline CDR1 reads SGHRS; CDR2 reads YFSETQ. CDR3 length: 16 residues. With 2 bases clipped from V and 4 bases from J, the junction kept 5 bases outside the gene matches. The CDR3 region is CASSFYGTSATGELFF. The CDR3 nucleotides are TGCGCCAGCAGCTTTTATGGGACTAGCGCCACCGGGGAGCTGTTTTTT.